This TCR beta chain was obtained from a study of shared clonotypes between healthy human individuals. Study overall: Donors had three CD4 naive, three CD4 memory, two CD8 naive and one CD8 memory plate apiece.

Only in-frame clones appear in the TCRdb table, and some are missing; sequencing was by immunoSEQ multiplex PCR. Altogether roughly 530,000 clones are present, almost 97% being singletons, with the ten largest covering 0.055% to 0.075%. The donors were adults (healthy and HIV-negative) with no recent acute infections or vaccinations. Germline-derived CDR1 and CDR2 are MNHEY and SMNVEV (reference sequence). Trimming took 2 bases from V and 4 from J, leaving 12 bases between them. The CDR3 consists of 14 residues. The rearrangement joins TRBV27 to TRBJ2-7; unclear D gene. Sequenced material: naive CD4+ T cells sorted from blood. As for subset: CD45RA+ positively selected. The source of this sequence is a woman younger than 45 in good health. In nucleotides, the CDR3 is TGTGCCAGCAGTTTAAGGGTTCTTTCGTACGAGCAGTACTTC. Its protein product is CASSLRVLSYEQYF.